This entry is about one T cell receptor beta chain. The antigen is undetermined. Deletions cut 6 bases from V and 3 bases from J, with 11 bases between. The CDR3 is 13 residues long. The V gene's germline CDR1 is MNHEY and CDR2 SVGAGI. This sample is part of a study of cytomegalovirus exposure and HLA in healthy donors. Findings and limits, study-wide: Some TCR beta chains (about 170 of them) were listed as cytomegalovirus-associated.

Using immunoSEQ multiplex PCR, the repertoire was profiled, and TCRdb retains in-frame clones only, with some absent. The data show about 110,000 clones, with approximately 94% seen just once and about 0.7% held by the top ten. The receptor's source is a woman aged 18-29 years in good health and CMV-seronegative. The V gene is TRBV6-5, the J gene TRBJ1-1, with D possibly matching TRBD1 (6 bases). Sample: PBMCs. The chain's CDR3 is CASSREGDTEAFF. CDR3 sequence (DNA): TGTGCCAGCAGCCGGGAGGGGGACACTGAAGCTTTCTTT.